A single sample gave rise to the 3 T cell receptor beta chains below, sequenced in a study of T cells after yellow fever vaccination. A single record per CDR3 protein comes from TCRdb applying MiXCR to the 5' RACE reads. The table includes some 240,000 distinct CDR3 sequences, 3.6% detected once. This specimen was PBMCs, taken 15 days after the yellow fever booster vaccination. All receptors come from a man in his late teens or twenties who received the YFV17D yellow fever vaccine.

This clonotype was detected ten times or more. The V gene is TRBV28, the J gene TRBJ2-2, with 10 bases matching TRBD1. The CDR3 is 14 residues long. CDR1 and CDR2 (germline): MDHEN, SYDVKM. V dropped 5 bases and J dropped 5; count of bases not matched to a gene: 2. The CDR3 nucleotides read TGTGCCAGCAGTCGGACAGGGGGTACCGGGGAGCTGTTTTTT. It is translated as CASSRTGGTGELFF.

This clonotype was found many times. V usage is TRBV9 and J usage is TRBJ2-1, with TRBD2 matching 7 bases. Germline-derived CDR1 and CDR2 are SGDLS and YYNGEE. With V trimmed by 3 bases and J by 0 bases, 6 bases remained unmatched. This CDR3 contains 16 residues. The CDR3 spells CASSARDYSSYNEQFF. CDR3 DNA: TGTGCCAGCAGCGCCAGGGACTACAGCTCCTACAATGAGCAGTTCTTC. The full variable domain, in which reference TRBV9 and TRBJ2-1 provide the parts outside the CDR3, is DSGVTQTPKHLITATGQRVTLRCSPRSGDLSVYWYQQSLDQGLQFLIQYYNGEERAKGNILERFSAQQFPDLHSELNLSSLELGDSALYFCASSARDYSSYNEQFFGPGTRLTVL.

This clonotype was recorded at least ten times. The V call is TRBV27, the J call TRBJ2-2; 9 bases map to TRBD1. Germline V CDR1 and CDR2: MNHEY, SMNVEV (reference sequence). Trimming took 2 bases from V and 5 from J; bases not matched to a gene: 6. The CDR3 loop spans 16 amino acids. CDR3: CASSLRWDRVTGELFF. The CDR3 DNA is TGTGCCAGCAGTTTAAGGTGGGACAGGGTAACCGGGGAGCTGTTTTTT.